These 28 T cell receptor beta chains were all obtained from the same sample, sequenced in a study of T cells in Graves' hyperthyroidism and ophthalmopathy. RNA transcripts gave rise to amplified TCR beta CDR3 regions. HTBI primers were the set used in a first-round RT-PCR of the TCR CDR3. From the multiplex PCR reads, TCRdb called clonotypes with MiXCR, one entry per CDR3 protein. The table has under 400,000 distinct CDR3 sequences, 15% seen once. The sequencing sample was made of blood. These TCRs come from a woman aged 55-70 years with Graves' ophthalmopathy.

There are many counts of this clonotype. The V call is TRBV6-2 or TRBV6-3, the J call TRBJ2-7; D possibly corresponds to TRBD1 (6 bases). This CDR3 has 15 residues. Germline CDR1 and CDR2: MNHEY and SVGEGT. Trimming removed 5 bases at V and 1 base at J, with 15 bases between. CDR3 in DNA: TGTGCCAGCAGTACAGATCAGGGGTATTCCTACGAGCAGTACTTC. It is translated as CASSTDQGYSYEQYF.

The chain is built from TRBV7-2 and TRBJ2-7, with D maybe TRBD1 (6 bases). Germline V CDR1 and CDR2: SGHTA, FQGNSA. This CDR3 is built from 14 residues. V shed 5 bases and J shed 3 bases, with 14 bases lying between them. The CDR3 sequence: CASSHTGIGYEQYF. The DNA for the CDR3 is TGTGCCAGCAGCCATACAGGGATAGGCTACGAGCAGTACTTC. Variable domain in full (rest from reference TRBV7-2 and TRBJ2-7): GAGVSQSPSNKVTEKGKDVELRCDPISGHTALYWYRQSLGQGLEFLIYFQGNSAPDKSGLPSDRFSAERTGGSVSTLTIQRTQQEDSAVYLCASSHTGIGYEQYFGPGTRLTVT.

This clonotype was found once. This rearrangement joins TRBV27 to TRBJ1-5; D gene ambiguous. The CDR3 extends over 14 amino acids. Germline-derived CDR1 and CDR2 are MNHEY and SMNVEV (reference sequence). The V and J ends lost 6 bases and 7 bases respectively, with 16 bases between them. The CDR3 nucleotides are TGTGCCAGCAGCTCCGGGCAGCTAATGCAGCCCCAGCATTTT. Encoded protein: CASSSGQLMQPQHF.

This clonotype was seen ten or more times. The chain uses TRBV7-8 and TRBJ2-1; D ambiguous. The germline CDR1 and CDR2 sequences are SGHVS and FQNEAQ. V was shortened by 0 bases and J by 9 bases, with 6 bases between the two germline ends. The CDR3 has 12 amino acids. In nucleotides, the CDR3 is TGTGCCAGCAGCTTAGCCCTGGGTGAGCAGTTCTTC. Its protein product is CASSLALGEQFF. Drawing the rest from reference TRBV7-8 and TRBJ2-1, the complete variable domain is GAGVSQSPRYKVAKRGQDVALRCDPISGHVSLFWYQQALGQGPEFLTYFQNEAQLDKSGLPSDRFFAERPEGSVSTLKIQRTQQEDSAVYLCASSLALGEQFFGPGTRLTVL.

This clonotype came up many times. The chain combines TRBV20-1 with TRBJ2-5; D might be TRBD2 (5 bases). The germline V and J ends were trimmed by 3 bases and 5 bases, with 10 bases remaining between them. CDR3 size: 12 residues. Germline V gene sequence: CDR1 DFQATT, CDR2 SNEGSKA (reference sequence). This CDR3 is CSASYERETQYF. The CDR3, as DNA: TGCAGTGCTAGTTACGAGCGGGAGACCCAGTACTTC.

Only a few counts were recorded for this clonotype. CDR3 amino acids: CATSRDGQGSVNTIYF. Here the CDR3 DNA reads TGTGCCACCAGCAGAGATGGACAGGGTAGCGTAAACACCATATATTTT. The chain has TRBV15 and TRBJ1-3; 8 bases map to TRBD1. The V gene's germline CDR1 is LNHNV and CDR2 YYDKDF (reference sequence). The CDR3 covers 16 residues. Germline trimming cut 0 bases from V and 6 bases from J; bases unmatched to any gene: 7.

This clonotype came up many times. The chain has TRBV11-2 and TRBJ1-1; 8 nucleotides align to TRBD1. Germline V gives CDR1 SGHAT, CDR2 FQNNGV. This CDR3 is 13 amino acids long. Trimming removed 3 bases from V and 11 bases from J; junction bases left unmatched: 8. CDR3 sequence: CASSFDRGSYAFF. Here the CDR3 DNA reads TGTGCCAGCAGCTTTGACAGGGGATCTTATGCTTTCTTT.

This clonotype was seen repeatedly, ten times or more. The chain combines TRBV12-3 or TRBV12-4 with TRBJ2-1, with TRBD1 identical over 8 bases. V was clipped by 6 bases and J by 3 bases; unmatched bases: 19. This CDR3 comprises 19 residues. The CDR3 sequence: CASSRPTGEALAFYNEQFF. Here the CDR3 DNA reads TGTGCCAGCAGCCGCCCGACAGGGGAAGCTCTAGCCTTCTACAATGAGCAGTTCTTC.

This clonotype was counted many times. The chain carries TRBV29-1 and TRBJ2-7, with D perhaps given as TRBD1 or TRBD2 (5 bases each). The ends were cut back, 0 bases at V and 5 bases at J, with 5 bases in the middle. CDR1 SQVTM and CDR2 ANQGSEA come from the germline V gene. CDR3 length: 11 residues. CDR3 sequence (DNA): TGCAGCGTTGAAGAGGGACACGAGCAGTACTTC. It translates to CSVEEGHEQYF.

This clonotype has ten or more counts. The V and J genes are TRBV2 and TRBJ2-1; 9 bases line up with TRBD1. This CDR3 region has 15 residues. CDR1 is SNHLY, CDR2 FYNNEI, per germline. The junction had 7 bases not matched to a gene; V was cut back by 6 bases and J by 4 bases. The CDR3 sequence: CASRNRDRVYNEQFF. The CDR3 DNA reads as TGTGCCAGCAGAAACCGGGACAGGGTGTACAATGAGCAGTTCTTC.

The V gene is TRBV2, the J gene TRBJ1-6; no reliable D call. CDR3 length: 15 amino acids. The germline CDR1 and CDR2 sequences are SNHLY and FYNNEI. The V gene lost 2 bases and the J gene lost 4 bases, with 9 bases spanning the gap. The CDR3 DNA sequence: TGTGCCAGCAGTGAATCCGGGCCTTATAATTCACCCCTCCACTTT. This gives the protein CASSESGPYNSPLHF.

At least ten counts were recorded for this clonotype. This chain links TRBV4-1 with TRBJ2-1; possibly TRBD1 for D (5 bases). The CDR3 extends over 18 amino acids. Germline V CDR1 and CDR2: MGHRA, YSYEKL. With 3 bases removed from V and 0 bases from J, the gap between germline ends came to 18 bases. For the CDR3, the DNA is TGCGCCAGCAGCCAGGTAGACATGGGGCTGAGCTCCTACAATGAGCAGTTCTTC. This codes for CASSQVDMGLSSYNEQFF.

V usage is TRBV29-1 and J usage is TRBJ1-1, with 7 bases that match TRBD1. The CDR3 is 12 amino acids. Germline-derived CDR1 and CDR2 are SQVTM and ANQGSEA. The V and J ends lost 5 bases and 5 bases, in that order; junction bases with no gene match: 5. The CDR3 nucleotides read TGCAGCGTTAAAACAGGGGAGACTGAAGCTTTCTTT. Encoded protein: CSVKTGETEAFF.

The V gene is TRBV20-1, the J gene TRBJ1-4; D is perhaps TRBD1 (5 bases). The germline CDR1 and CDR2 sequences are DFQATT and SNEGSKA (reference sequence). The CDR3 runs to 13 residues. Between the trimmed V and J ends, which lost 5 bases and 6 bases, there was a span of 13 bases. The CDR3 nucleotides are TGCAGTGCTCAGCCCTTGGGGGATGAAAAACTGTTTTTT. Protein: CSAQPLGDEKLFF.

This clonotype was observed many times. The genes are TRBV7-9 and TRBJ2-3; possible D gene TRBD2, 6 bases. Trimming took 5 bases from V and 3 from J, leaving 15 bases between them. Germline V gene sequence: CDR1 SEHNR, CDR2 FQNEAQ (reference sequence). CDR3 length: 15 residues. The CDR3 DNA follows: TGTGCCAGCAGCCCACGGCGGGGCCAGACAGATACGCAGTATTTT. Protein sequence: CASSPRRGQTDTQYF. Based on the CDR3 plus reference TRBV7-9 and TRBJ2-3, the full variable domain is DTGVSQNPRHKITKRGQNVTFRCDPISEHNRLYWYRQTLGQGPEFLTYFQNEAQLEKSRLLSDRFSAERPKGSFSTLEIQRTEQGDSAMYLCASSPRRGQTDTQYFGPGTRLTVL.

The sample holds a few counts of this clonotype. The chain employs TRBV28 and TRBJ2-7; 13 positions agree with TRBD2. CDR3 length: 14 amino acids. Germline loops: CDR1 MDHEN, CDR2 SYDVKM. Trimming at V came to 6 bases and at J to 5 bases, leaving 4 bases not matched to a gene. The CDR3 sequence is CASRLAGGPNEQYF. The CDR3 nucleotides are TGTGCCAGCAGACTAGCGGGAGGGCCGAACGAGCAGTACTTC.

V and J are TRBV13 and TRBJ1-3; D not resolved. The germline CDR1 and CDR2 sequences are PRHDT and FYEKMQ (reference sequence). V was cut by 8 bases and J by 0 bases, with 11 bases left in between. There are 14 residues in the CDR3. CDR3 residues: CASGGGSSGNTIYF. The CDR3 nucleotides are TGTGCCAGCGGTGGCGGTAGCTCTGGAAACACCATATATTTT.

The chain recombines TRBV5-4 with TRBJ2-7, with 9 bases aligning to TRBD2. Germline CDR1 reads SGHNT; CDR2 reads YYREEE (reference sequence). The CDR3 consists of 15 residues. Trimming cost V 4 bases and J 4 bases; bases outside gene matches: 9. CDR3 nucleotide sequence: TGTGCCAGCAGCACCGGGGGCGGGAGGGTGTACGAGCAGTACTTC. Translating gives CASSTGGGRVYEQYF.

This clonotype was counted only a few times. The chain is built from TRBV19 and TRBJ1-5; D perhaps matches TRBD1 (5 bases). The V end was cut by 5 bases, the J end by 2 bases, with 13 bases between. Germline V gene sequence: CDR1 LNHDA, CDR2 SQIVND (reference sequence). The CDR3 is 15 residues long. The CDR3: CASSPRDFGNQPQHF. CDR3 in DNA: TGTGCCAGTAGTCCTAGGGACTTTGGCAATCAGCCCCAGCATTTT. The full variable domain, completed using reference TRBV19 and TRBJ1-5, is DGGITQSPKYLFRKEGQNVTLSCEQNLNHDAMYWYRQDPGQGLRLIYYSQIVNDFQKGDIAEGYSVSREKKESFPLTVTSAQKNPTAFYLCASSPRDFGNQPQHFGDGTRLSIL.

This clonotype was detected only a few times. Written as DNA, the CDR3 is TGTGCCAGCAGCTTGGACTGGGCAGCCTCGTCTGGGGCCAACGTCCTGACTTTC. Translating it yields CASSLDWAASSGANVLTF. The chain has TRBV5-6 and TRBJ2-6, with no clear D. The CDR3 loop spans 18 amino acids. Germline lookup yields CDR1 SGHDT and CDR2 YYEEEE. Trimming removed 0 bases at V and 1 base at J, with 14 bases between.

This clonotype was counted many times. CDR3 DNA sequence: TGTGCCAGCAGCCAAGATCGATACGAGCAGTACTTC. Translated, it gives CASSQDRYEQYF. The genes are TRBV3-1 and TRBJ2-7; D unclear. The CDR3 covers 12 residues. The germline V gene encodes CDR1 LGHDT and CDR2 YNNKEL (reference sequence). The V end was cut by 0 bases, the J end by 4 bases, with 4 bases between.

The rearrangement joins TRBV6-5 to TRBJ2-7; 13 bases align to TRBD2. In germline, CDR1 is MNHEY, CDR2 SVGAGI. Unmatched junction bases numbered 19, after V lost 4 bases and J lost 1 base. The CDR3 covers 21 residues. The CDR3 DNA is TGTGCCAGCAGTTCCTTCAGGCCCGGGACTAGCGGGAAGACTCTGTCCTACGAGCAGTACTTC. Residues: CASSSFRPGTSGKTLSYEQYF.

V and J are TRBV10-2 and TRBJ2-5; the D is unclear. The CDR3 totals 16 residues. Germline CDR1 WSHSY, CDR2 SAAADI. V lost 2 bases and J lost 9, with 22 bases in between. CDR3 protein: CASSEPPRASYDAQYF. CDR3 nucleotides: TGCGCCAGCAGTGAGCCCCCCCGGGCGTCATACGACGCCCAGTACTTC.

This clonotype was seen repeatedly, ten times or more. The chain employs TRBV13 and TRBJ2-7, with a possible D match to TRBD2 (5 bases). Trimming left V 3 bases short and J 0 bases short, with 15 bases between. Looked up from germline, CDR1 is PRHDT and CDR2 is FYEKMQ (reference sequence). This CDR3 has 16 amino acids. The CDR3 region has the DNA TGTGCCAGCAGCTTCTCCGTAGCGCAGAGCTCCTACGAGCAGTACTTC. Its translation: CASSFSVAQSSYEQYF.

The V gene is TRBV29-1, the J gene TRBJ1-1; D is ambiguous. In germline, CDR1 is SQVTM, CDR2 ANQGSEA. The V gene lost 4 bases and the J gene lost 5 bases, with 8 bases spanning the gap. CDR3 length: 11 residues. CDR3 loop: CSVARWTEAFF. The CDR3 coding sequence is TGCAGCGTTGCCCGGTGGACTGAAGCTTTCTTT.

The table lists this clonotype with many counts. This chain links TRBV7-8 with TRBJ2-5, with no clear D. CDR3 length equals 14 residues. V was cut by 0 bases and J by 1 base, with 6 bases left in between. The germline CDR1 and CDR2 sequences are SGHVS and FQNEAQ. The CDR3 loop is CASSLAVAQETQYF. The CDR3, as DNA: TGTGCCAGCAGCTTAGCAGTGGCCCAAGAGACCCAGTACTTC.

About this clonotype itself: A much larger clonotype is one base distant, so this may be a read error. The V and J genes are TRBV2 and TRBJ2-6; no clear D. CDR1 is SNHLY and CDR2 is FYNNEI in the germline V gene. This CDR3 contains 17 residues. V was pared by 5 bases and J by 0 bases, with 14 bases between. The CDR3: CASSLEPGSSGANVLTF. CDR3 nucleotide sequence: TGTGCCAGCAGTTTAGAGCCAGGCAGCTCTGGGGCCAACGTCCTGACTTTC.

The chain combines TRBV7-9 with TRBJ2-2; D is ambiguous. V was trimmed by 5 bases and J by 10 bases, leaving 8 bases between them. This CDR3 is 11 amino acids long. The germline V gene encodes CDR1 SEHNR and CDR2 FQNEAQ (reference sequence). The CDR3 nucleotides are TGTGCCAGCAGCGGTGCCGTGGAGCTGTTTTTT. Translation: CASSGAVELFF.